Listed below are T cell receptor beta chains from one sample, sequenced in a study of blood T cell repertoires in COVID-19. Generated by immunoSEQ multiplex PCR, the TCRdb table keeps only in-frame clones and is missing some. The sample has 90,000 to 120,000 clones; 84% are singletons. Sequencing was carried out using peripheral blood. These receptor sequences come from a human donor in a cohort sampled during active COVID-19. The CDR3 runs from the conserved cysteine through the conserved F or W. The D gene is left open where the match is weak. Where a row states a size, it is once, few, many or the class of an expanded clone; other rows omit it.

TRBV3-1/TRBV3-2,TRBD1,TRBJ2-3,-,CASSLSPGQITDTQYF,TGTGCCAGCAGCCTATCACCGGGACAGATAACAGATACGCAGTATTTT
TRBV2,-,TRBJ2-6,-,CASSDLWDETGSSGANVLTF,TGTGCCAGCAGTGACCTGTGGGATGAGACAGGCAGCTCTGGGGCCAACGTCCTGACTTTC
TRBV28,TRBD1,TRBJ2-1,-,CANYDRGRGEQFF,TGTGCCAACTACGACAGGGGGCGAGGTGAGCAGTTCTTC
TRBV7-2,-,TRBJ2-5,once,CASSLGLGGQETQYF,TGTGCCAGCAGCTTAGGTCTAGGAGGCCAAGAGACCCAGTACTTC
TRBV11-2,-,TRBJ2-7,-,CASSSGYEQYF,TGTGCCAGCAGCTCCGGGTACGAGCAGTACTTC
TRBV15,-,TRBJ2-7,once,CATSRVYGEQYF,TGTGCCACCAGCAGGGTTTACGGGGAGCAGTACTTC
TRBV6-6,-,TRBJ2-2,-,CASRVLDTGELFF,TGTGCCAGCAGGGTACTGGACACCGGGGAGCTGTTTTTT
TRBV27,-,TRBJ1-2,few,CASRPTEGGYTF,TGTGCCAGCAGGCCCACGGAGGGGGGCTACACCTTC
TRBV7-2,TRBD2,TRBJ2-2,-,CASSFTSGYANTGELFF,TGTGCCAGCAGCTTCACTAGCGGGTACGCGAACACCGGGGAGCTGTTTTTT
TRBV5-1,-,TRBJ1-3,-,CASSLGTVGNTIYF,TGCGCCAGCAGCTTGGGAACAGTTGGAAACACCATATATTTT
TRBV6-2/TRBV6-3,-,TRBJ1-3,-,CASSYNRRGPSSGNTIYF,TGTGCCAGCAGTTATAACAGACGGGGTCCAAGCTCTGGAAACACCATATATTTT
TRBV27,TRBD2,TRBJ2-1,few,CASSWGLAGNEQFF,TGTGCCAGCAGTTGGGGACTAGCGGGGAATGAGCAGTTCTTC
TRBV6-6,TRBD1,TRBJ1-1,few,CASSPGGAGGRNTEAFF,TGTGCCAGCAGTCCAGGTGGGGCAGGGGGGCGGAACACTGAAGCTTTCTTT
TRBV6-5,-,TRBJ1-4,-,CASGKNEKLFF,TGTGCCAGCGGCAAAAATGAAAAACTGTTTTTT
TRBV6-2/TRBV6-3,TRBD2,TRBJ2-3,-,CASTPGGSRDTQYF,TGTGCCAGCACCCCGGGGGGGAGTAGGGATACGCAGTATTTT
TRBV7-2,-,TRBJ2-1,-,CASSLGGSGYEQFF,TGTGCCAGCAGCTTAGGTGGGTCGGGATATGAGCAGTTCTTC
TRBV12-3/TRBV12-4,-,TRBJ2-1,-,CASSSRIVIRQFF,TGTGCCAGCAGTTCCCGAATAGTTATCCGGCAGTTCTTC
TRBV7-6,TRBD2,TRBJ2-3,few,CASSPSTSGKVDTQYF,TGTGCCAGCAGCCCGTCGACTAGCGGGAAGGTAGATACGCAGTATTTT
TRBV30,TRBD1,TRBJ2-6,-,CAWSGQGASVLTF,TGTGCCTGGAGCGGACAGGGTGCCTCAGTCCTGACTTTC
TRBV10-3,-,TRBJ1-5,-,CAISAGERQPQHF,TGTGCCATCAGTGCAGGGGAGAGGCAGCCCCAGCATTTT
TRBV15,-,TRBJ2-1,-,CATGQGRSSYNEQFF,TGTGCCACCGGGCAGGGTCGGAGCTCCTACAATGAGCAGTTCTTC
TRBV24-1,TRBD1,TRBJ1-2,-,CATSDLTGGEIGYTF,TGTGCCACCAGTGACTTGACAGGGGGCGAAATTGGCTACACCTTC
TRBV18,TRBD1,TRBJ1-2,-,CASNRDRGPLTNYGYTF,TGTGCCAGCAACCGGGACAGGGGGCCATTGACTAACTATGGCTACACCTTC
TRBV27,TRBD2,TRBJ2-1,few,CASSSTSGRALSYNEQFF,TGTGCCAGCAGTTCGACTAGCGGGAGGGCCCTCTCCTACAATGAGCAGTTCTTC
TRBV9,-,TRBJ2-5,-,CASSVDGSRQETQYF,TGTGCCAGCAGCGTAGACGGGAGCCGACAAGAGACCCAGTACTTC
TRBV9,TRBD1,TRBJ2-1,once,CASSVWDRGDSNEQFF,TGTGCCAGCAGCGTCTGGGACAGGGGGGATTCGAATGAGCAGTTCTTC
TRBV19,TRBD1,TRBJ1-1,-,CASSIDRGLIMMNTEAFF,TGTGCCAGTAGTATCGACAGGGGGCTAATAATGATGAACACTGAAGCTTTCTTT
TRBV14,TRBD2,TRBJ2-3,once,CASSQVGGRADTQYF,TGTGCCAGCAGCCAAGTGGGCGGGAGGGCCGATACGCAGTATTTT
TRBV28,-,TRBJ2-6,-,CASSFLAGANVLTF,TGTGCCAGCAGTTTTCTCGCTGGGGCCAACGTCCTGACTTTC
TRBV7-9,TRBD1,TRBJ1-5,-,CASSFGQGVQPQHF,TGTGCCAGCAGCTTCGGACAGGGGGTTCAGCCCCAGCATTTT
TRBV6-2/TRBV6-3,TRBD2,TRBJ2-5,-,CASSYSRLAGGPGETQYF,TGTGCCAGCAGTTACTCTCGACTAGCGGGAGGGCCAGGGGAGACCCAGTACTTC
TRBV7-8,-,TRBJ1-5,few,CASSQQGSNQPQHF,TGTGCCAGCAGCCAACAGGGTAGCAATCAGCCCCAGCATTTT
TRBV4-3,TRBD1,TRBJ1-2,-,CASSQVGRDRVYGYTF,TGCGCCAGCAGCCAAGTTGGAAGGGACAGGGTCTATGGCTACACCTTC
TRBV3-1/TRBV3-2,-,TRBJ2-5,-,CASSQEEETQYF,TGTGCCAGCAGCCAAGAAGAGGAGACCCAGTACTTC
TRBV7-9,-,TRBJ1-1,-,CASSYPPGEGRTEAFF,TGTGCCAGCAGCTACCCTCCTGGGGAGGGGAGAACTGAAGCTTTCTTT
TRBV28,TRBD2,TRBJ2-7,-,CASRRGLAGGPGYEQYF,TGTGCCAGCAGGCGGGGACTAGCGGGAGGGCCGGGCTACGAGCAGTACTTC
TRBV5-4,-,TRBJ2-3,-,CASSLVSGDTQYF,TGTGCCAGCAGCTTAGTCTCGGGGGATACGCAGTATTTT